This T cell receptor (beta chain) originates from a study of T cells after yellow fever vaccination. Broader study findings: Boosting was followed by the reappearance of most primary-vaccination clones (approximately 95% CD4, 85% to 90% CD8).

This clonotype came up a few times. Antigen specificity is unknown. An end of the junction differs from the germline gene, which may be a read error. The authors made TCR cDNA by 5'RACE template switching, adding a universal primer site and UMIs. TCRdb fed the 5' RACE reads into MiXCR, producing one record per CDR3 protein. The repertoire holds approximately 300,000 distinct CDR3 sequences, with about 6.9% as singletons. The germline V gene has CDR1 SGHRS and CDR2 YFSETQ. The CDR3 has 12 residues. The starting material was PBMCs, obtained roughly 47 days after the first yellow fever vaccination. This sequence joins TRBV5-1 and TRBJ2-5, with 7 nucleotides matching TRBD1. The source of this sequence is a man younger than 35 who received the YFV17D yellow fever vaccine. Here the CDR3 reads CASSYDRESQYF. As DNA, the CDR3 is TGCGCCAGCAGCTATGACAGGGAGAGCCAGTACTTC.